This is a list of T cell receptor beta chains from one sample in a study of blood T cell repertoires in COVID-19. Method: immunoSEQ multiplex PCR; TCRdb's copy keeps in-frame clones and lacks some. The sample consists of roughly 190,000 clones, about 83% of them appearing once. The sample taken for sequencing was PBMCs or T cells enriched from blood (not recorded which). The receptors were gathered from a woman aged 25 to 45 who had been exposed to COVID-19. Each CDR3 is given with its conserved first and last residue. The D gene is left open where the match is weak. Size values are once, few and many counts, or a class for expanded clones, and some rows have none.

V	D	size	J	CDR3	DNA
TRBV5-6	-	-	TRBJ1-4	CASSFILGTNEKLFF	TGTGCCAGCAGCTTTATCCTAGGAACTAATGAAAAACTGTTTTTT
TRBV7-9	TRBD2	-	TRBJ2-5	CASSSDRAGGPQETQYF	TGTGCCAGCAGCTCGGACCGAGCGGGGGGGCCCCAAGAGACCCAGTACTTC
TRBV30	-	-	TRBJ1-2	CAWSASRGAGGYTF	TGTGCCTGGAGCGCCTCCAGGGGAGCAGGAGGCTACACCTTC
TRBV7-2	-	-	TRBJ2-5	CASSLGAKETQYF	TGTGCCAGCAGCTTAGGAGCGAAAGAGACCCAGTACTTC
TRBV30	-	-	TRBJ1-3	CAWGTGSGNTIYF	TGTGCCTGGGGTACAGGGTCAGGAAACACCATATATTTT
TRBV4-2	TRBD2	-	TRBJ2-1	CASSQDPQSGVYNEQFF	TGTGCCAGCAGCCAAGATCCCCAAAGCGGGGTCTACAATGAGCAGTTCTTC
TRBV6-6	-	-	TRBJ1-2	CASSAHIGHGYTF	TGTGCCAGCAGTGCTCACATTGGTCATGGCTACACCTTC
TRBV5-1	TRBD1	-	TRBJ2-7	CASSIGQGSYEQYF	TGCGCCAGCAGCATCGGACAGGGAAGCTACGAGCAGTACTTC
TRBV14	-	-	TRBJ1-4	CASSRSGGATNEKLFF	TGTGCCAGCAGCCGAAGCGGGGGTGCAACTAATGAAAAACTGTTTTTT
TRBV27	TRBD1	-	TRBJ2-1	CASSSPGTGGNEQFF	TGTGCCAGCAGTTCCCCCGGGACAGGGGGCAATGAGCAGTTCTTC
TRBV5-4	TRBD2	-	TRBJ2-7	CASGTSGGYEQYF	TGTGCCTCTGGCACTAGCGGGGGTTACGAGCAGTACTTC
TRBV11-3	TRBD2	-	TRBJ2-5	CASSPHGGSQGFQETQYF	TGTGCCAGCAGCCCCCACGGGGGGAGCCAGGGCTTCCAAGAGACCCAGTACTTC
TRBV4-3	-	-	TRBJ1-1	CASSQVRGSEAFF	TGCGCCAGCAGCCAAGTTAGGGGCTCTGAAGCTTTCTTT
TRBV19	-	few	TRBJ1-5	CASTLWAGQPQHF	TGTGCCAGTACTTTGTGGGCGGGCCAGCCCCAGCATTTT
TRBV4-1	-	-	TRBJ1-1	CASSHLRGGEAFF	TGCGCCAGCAGCCACCTCCGGGGGGGTGAAGCTTTCTTT
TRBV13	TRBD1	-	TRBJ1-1	CASSLVDRVNTEAFF	TGTGCCAGCAGCTTGGTGGACAGGGTGAACACTGAAGCTTTCTTT
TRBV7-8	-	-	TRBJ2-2	CASSLGGGRSTGELFF	TGTGCCAGCAGCTTAGGCGGCGGGCGTAGCACCGGGGAGCTGTTTTTT
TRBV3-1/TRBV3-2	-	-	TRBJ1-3	CASSHPGSFSGNTIYF	TGTGCCAGCAGCCATCCAGGGTCCTTCTCTGGAAACACCATATATTTT
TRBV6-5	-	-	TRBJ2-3	CASKVAGTDTQYF	TGTGCCAGCAAGGTAGCGGGCACAGATACGCAGTATTTT
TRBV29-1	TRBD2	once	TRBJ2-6	CSVDRGDSGANVLTF	TGCAGCGTCGACCGGGGGGACTCTGGGGCCAACGTCCTGACTTTC
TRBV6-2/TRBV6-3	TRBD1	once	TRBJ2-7	CASTPRRSGGTGLYEQYF	TGTGCCAGCACCCCCCGCCGGTCGGGCGGGACAGGTCTCTACGAGCAGTACTTC
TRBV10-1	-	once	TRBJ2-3	CASSGASTDTQYF	TGCGCCAGCAGTGGGGCGAGCACAGATACGCAGTATTTT
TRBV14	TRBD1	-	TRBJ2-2	CASSPWTGMSGELFF	TGTGCCAGCAGCCCCTGGACAGGGATGTCCGGGGAGCTGTTTTTT
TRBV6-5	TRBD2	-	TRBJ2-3	CASSSPLRGSTDTQYF	TGTGCCAGCAGTTCCCCCTTGCGGGGGAGCACAGATACGCAGTATTTT